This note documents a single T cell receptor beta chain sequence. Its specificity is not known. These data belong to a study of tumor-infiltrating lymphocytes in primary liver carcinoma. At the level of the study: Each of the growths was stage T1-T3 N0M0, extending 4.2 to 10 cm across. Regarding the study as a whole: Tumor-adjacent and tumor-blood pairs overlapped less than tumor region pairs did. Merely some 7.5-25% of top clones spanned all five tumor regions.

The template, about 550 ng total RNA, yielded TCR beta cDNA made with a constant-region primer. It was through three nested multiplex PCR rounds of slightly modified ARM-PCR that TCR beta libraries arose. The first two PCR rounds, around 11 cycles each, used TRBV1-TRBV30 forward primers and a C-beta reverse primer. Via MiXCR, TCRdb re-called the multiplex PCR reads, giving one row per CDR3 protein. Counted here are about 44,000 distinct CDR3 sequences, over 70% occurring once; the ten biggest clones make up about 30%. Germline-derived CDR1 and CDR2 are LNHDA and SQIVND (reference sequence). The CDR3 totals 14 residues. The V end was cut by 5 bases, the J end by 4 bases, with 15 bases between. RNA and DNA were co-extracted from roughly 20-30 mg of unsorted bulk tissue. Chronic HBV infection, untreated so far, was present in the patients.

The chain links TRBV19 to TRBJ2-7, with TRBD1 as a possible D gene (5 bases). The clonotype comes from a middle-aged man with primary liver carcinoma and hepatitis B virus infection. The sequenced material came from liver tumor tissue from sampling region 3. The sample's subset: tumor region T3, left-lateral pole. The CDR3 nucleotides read TGTGCCAGTAGTTTCAGACAGACGCCTTACGAGCAGTACTTC. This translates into CASSFRQTPYEQYF.